Included here is one T cell receptor beta chain sequence, with context. Its target is unknown. This sample also contains other DNA sequences that code for the same CDR3. Generated by immunoSEQ multiplex PCR, the TCRdb table keeps only in-frame clones and is missing some. The sample consists of about 14,000 clones, 81% of them appearing once. These data belong to a study of tumor-infiltrating lymphocytes in localized non-small cell lung cancer. The study, taken as a whole, reports: Different pieces of the same tissue went to different assays, confounding technical variation with intratumor heterogeneity. TCRbeta sequencing showed higher T cell infiltration in tumors than uninvolved lung. Immunotypes IM1 and IM2 had similar TCR-derived T-cell fractions.

Sequencing used lung tumor tissue. The sequence was obtained from a human donor with non-small cell lung cancer.

The CDR3 loop reads CASSSKGTQYF. CDR3 coding DNA: TGTGCCAGCAGCAGCAAGGGGACCCAGTACTTC. The V and J genes are TRBV7-2 and TRBJ2-5; D unclear. The germline CDR1 and CDR2 sequences are SGHTA and FQGNSA. This CDR3 is 11 amino acids long. V was clipped by 5 bases and J by 7 bases, with 8 bases between them.